This record concerns one TCR beta chain sequence. Antigen specificity is unknown. Vbeta (60) and Jbeta (13) primers were used in the PCR. TCRdb's table, derived via immunoSEQ multiplex PCR, lists solely in-frame clones and lacks some. The data show about 190,000 clones, approximately 79% seen once. The CDR3 length is 11 residues. Germline assignment: CDR1 MDHEN and CDR2 SYDVKM. Trimming left V 4 bases short and J 6 bases short, with 6 bases between. The source of the sample is a study of cytomegalovirus exposure and HLA in healthy donors. Study details: Among 350 to 500 genotyped donors, approximately 80% fell in the Caucasian-associated ancestry cluster. Broader study findings: A later analysis showed TCR association rates differing by HLA locus, peaking at DRB1 and lowest at HLA-C. HLA alleles were associated with 15,000 to 20,000 TCR beta sequences in a later analysis at 0.05 false discovery rate. From TCR beta sequences, most subjects' HLA-A and HLA-B alleles were reportedly predicted accurately.

V and J are TRBV28 and TRBJ1-2; the D is unclear. Sequences were obtained from PBMCs. The TCR comes from a woman aged 18-29 years in good health and CMV-seronegative. CDR3 loop: CASSSTDGYTF. CDR3 DNA: TGTGCCAGCAGTTCAACAGATGGCTACACCTTC.